A selection of T cell receptor beta chains follows, all from one sample in a study of OX40 agonist ivuxolimab in advanced cancers. Profiling relied on immunoSEQ multiplex PCR, and the TCRdb table lists in-frame clones only, not all of them. The sample consists of some 59,000 clones, 90% of them appearing once. Sequencing used CD4+ or CD8+ T cells sorted from blood, obtained in a trial of the OX40 agonist ivuxolimab. These receptors were taken from an adult with an advanced solid tumor such as melanoma, head and neck, liver or kidney cancer. The CDR3 runs from the conserved cysteine through the conserved F or W. Each record gives: J gene, D gene, V gene, CDR3 protein. A D gene is named only where the DNA matches it firmly.

TRBJ1-1	-	TRBV7-8	CASSRVNTEAFF
TRBJ2-2	-	TRBV21-1	CASSKPEREGPTGELFF
TRBJ2-2	-	TRBV7-6	CASSSLGGTGELFF
TRBJ2-5	-	TRBV28	CASSLGTPGGTQYF
TRBJ1-1	-	TRBV28	CASSFRQLNTEAFF
TRBJ2-5	-	TRBV10-3	CAISESRQRMETQYF
TRBJ2-5	-	TRBV28	CASSPKSWFQETQYF
TRBJ1-4	-	TRBV7-9	CASSPRQAKNEKLFF
TRBJ2-7	-	TRBV1	CTSSHATGPGGEQYF
TRBJ2-1	TRBD1	TRBV7-8	CASSLKLSGGTYNEQFF